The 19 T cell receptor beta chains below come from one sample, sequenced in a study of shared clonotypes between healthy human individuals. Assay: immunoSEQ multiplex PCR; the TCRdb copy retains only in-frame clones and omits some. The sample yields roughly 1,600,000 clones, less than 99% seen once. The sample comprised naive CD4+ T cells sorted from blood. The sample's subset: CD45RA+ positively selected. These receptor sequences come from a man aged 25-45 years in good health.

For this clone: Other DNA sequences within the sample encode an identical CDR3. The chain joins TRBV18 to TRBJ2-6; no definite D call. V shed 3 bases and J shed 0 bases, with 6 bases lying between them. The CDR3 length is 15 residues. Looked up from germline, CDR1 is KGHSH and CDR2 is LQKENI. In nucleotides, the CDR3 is TGTGCCAGCTCACCGTCTAGCTCTGGGGCCAACGTCCTGACTTTC. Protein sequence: CASSPSSSGANVLTF.

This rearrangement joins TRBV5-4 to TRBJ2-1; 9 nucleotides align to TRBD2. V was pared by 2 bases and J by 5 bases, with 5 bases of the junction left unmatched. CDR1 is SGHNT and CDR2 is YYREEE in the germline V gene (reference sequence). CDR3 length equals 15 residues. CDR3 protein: CASSLSAGGDNEQFF. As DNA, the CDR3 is TGTGCCAGCAGCTTATCAGCGGGAGGAGACAATGAGCAGTTCTTC.

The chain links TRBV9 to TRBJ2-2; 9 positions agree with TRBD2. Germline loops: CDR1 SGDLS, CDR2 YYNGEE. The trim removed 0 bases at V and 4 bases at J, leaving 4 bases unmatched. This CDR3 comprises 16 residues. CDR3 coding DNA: TGTGCCAGCAGCGTAGCAGGACTAGCGCCCACCGGGGAGCTGTTTTTT. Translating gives CASSVAGLAPTGELFF.

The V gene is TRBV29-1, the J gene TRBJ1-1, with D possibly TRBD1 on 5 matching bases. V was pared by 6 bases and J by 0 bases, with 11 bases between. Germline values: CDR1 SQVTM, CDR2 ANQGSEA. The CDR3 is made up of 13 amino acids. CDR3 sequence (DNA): TGCAGCGTGGGAGGGGCCATGAACACTGAAGCTTTCTTT. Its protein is CSVGGAMNTEAFF.

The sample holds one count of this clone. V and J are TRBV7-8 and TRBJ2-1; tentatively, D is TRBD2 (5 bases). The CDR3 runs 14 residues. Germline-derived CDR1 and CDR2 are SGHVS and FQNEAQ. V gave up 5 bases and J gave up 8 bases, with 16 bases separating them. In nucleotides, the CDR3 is TGTGCCAGCAGCCAAATAATGCGGGCCGATGAGCAGTTCTTC. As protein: CASSQIMRADEQFF.

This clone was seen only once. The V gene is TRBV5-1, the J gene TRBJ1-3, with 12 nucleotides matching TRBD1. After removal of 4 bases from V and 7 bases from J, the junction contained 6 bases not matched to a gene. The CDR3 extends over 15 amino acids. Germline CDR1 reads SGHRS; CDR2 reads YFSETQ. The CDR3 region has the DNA TGCGCCAGCAGCCTGCCGGGACAGGGGGCGAACACCATATATTTT. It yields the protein CASSLPGQGANTIYF.

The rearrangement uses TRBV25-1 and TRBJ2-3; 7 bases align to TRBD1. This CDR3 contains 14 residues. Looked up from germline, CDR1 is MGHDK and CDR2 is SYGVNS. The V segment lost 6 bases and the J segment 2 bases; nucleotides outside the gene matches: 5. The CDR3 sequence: CASRRTGDTDTQYF. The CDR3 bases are TGTGCCAGCAGGAGGACAGGCGACACAGATACGCAGTATTTT.

The CDR3 coding sequence is TGTGCCAGCAGCTTAGTCCCCTTAGCGGTCAATGAGCAGTTCTTC. Translating gives CASSLVPLAVNEQFF. The chain is built from TRBV7-8 and TRBJ2-1, with D tentatively TRBD2 (6 bases). The CDR3 totals 15 residues. Germline-derived CDR1 and CDR2 are SGHVS and FQNEAQ. The V gene lost 1 base and the J gene lost 6 bases, with 13 bases spanning the gap.

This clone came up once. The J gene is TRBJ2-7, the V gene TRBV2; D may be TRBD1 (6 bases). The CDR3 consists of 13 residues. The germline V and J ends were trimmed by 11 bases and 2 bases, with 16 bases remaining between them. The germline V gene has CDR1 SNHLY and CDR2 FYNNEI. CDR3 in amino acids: CACPSRDTYEQYF. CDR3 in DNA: TGTGCCTGCCCAAGCCGGGACACCTACGAGCAGTACTTC.

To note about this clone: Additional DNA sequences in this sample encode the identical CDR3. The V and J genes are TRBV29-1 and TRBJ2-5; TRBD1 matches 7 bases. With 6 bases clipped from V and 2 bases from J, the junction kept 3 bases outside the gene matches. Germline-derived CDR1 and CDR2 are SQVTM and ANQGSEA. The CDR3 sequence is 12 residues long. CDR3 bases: TGCAGCGTGGGACAGTCTCAAGAGACCCAGTACTTC. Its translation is CSVGQSQETQYF.

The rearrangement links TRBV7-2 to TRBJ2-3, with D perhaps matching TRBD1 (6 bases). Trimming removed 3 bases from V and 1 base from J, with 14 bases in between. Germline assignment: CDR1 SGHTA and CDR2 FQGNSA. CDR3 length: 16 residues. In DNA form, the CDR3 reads TGTGCCAGCAGCTTTCTTCAGGGGAGAGGCACAGATACGCAGTATTTT. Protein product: CASSFLQGRGTDTQYF.

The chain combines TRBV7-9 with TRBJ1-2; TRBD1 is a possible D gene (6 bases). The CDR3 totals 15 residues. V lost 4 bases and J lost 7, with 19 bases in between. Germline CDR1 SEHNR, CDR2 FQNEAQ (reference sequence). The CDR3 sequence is CASSSRNPTGRGYTF. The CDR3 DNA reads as TGTGCCAGCAGCTCTCGAAACCCGACAGGCCGTGGCTACACCTTC. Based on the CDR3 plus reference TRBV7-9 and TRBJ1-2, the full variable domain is DTGVSQNPRHKITKRGQNVTFRCDPISEHNRLYWYRQTLGQGPEFLTYFQNEAQLEKSRLLSDRFSAERPKGSFSTLEIQRTEQGDSAMYLCASSSRNPTGRGYTFGSGTRLTVV.

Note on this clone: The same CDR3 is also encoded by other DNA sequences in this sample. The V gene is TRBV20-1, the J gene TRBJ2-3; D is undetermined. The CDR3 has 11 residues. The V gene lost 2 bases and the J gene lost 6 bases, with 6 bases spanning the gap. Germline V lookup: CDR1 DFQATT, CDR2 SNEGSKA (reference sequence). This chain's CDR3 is CSARPPDTQYF. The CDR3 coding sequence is TGCAGTGCTAGACCTCCGGATACGCAGTATTTT.

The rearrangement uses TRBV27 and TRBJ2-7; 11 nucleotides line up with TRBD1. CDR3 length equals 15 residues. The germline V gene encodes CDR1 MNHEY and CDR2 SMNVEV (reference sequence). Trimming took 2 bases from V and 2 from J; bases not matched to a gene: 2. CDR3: CASSLRTGGPYEQYF. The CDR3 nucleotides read TGTGCCAGCAGTTTAAGGACAGGGGGCCCCTACGAGCAGTACTTC.

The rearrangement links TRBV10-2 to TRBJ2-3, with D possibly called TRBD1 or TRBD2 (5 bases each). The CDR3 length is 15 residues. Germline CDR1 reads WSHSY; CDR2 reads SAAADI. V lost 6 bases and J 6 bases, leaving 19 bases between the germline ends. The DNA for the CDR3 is TGCGCCAGCAGGGACCCGGGACGGCCTTGGGATACGCAGTATTTT. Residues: CASRDPGRPWDTQYF.

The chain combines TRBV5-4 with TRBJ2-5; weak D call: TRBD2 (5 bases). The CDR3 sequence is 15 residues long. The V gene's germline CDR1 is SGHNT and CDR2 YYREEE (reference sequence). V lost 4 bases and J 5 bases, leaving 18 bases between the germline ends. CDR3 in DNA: TGTGCCAGCAGCGTGAGGTCCGGGATCTATGAGACCCAGTACTTC. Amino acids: CASSVRSGIYETQYF.

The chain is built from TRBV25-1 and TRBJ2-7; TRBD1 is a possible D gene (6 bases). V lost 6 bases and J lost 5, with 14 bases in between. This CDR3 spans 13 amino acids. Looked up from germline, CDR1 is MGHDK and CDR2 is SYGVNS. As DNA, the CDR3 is TGTGCCAGCAGGGGGAGACAGGTCAACGAGCAGTACTTC. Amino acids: CASRGRQVNEQYF.

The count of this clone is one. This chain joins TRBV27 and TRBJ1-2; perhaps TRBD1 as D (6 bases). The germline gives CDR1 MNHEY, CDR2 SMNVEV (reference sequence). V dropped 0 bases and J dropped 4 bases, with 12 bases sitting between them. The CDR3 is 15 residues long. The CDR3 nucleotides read TGTGCCAGCAGTTTATCGCCCGGGACACCCTATGGCTACACCTTC. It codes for CASSLSPGTPYGYTF.

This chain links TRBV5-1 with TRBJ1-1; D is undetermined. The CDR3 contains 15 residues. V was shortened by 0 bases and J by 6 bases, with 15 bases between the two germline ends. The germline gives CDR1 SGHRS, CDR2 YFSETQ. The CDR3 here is CASSLGTFSASEAFF. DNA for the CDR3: TGCGCCAGCAGCTTGGGTACATTCTCGGCATCTGAAGCTTTCTTT. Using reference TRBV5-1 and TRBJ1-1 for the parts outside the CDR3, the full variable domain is KAGVTQTPRYLIKTRGQQVTLSCSPISGHRSVSWYQQTPGQGLQFLFEYFSETQRNKGNFPGRFSGRQFSNSRSEMNVSTLELGDSALYLCASSLGTFSASEAFFGQGTRLTVV.